This T cell receptor (beta chain) was observed in a study of regulatory T cells in long-lasting Graves disease. General study findings and limits: Persistent Graves' patients showed a TCR diversity that was lower than that of newly diagnosed ones.

CDR1 is SGHNT, CDR2 YENEEA, per germline. There are 12 residues in the CDR3. The V end was cut by 6 bases, the J end by 2 bases, with 6 bases between. This clonotype was detected a few times. The antigen is undetermined. The authors built TCR beta libraries using iRepertoire HTBI primers and Arm-PCR of CDR3 regions. TCRdb re-called the multiplex PCR reads with MiXCR, one entry per CDR3 protein. The repertoire holds hundreds of thousands of distinct CDR3 sequences, with 15% as singletons. Time point here: newly diagnosed GD, antithyroid drugs for less than 3 months. TCR sequences were obtained from RNA taken from PBMCs. These same records also appear under a second study, on T cells in Graves' hyperthyroidism and ophthalmopathy. That work adds: Disease duration under 2 months; hyperthyroidism patients were aged 18 to 65. First-round RT-PCR of the TCR CDR3 relied on the HTBI primer set. Stable hyperthyroidism was separated from ophthalmopathy by a model based on 13 V-J features.

This clonotype was obtained from a woman in her thirties or forties with Graves disease. The chain is built from TRBV11-3 and TRBJ2-3, with D unresolved. The input for sequencing was peripheral blood mononuclear cells (PBMCs), taken at new diagnosis, from a patient treated with antithyroid drugs. CDR3 protein: CASRESTDTQYF. The CDR3 nucleotides read TGTGCCAGCAGAGAATCCACAGATACGCAGTATTTT.